Listed below are T cell receptor beta chains from one sample, sequenced in a study of STAT5B mutations in CD4+ large granular lymphocyte leukemia. Profiled with immunoSEQ multiplex PCR; TCRdb holds only in-frame clones, not every one. The table has 3,900 or so clones, approximately 80% seen once; the top ten hold roughly four fifths. What was sequenced was PBMCs. All receptors come from a man aged 55-75 years with CD4+ T-cell large granular lymphocyte leukemia. CDR3s leave out the opening cysteine and the closing phenylalanine or tryptophan.

V: TRBV13
J: TRBJ2-5
CDR3: ASSLVGPGGEQY

V: TRBV30
J: TRBJ2-7
CDR3: AWSPGTGGNEQY

V: TRBV9
J: TRBJ2-1
CDR3: ASSPPTPRTAFSSSYNEQF

V: TRBV4-1
J: TRBJ1-1
CDR3: ASSQDSVGIGEAF

V: TRBV6-5
J: TRBJ2-7
CDR3: ASSYSRTGYEQY

V: TRBV5-4
J: TRBJ2-4
CDR3: ASSLRLAGGPGNIQY

V: TRBV10-1
J: TRBJ2-3
CDR3: ASSERLQGSDTQY

V: TRBV27
J: TRBJ1-1
CDR3: ASSLSFELVGRQTEAF

V: TRBV7-6
J: TRBJ2-2
CDR3: ASSFRLAGLANTGELF

V: TRBV5-6
J: TRBJ1-2
CDR3: ASSSQEIYGYT

V: TRBV30
J: TRBJ2-7
CDR3: AWSLSGASEQY

V: TRBV5-1
J: TRBJ2-7
CDR3: ASSPGTGGIYEQY

V: TRBV29-1
J: TRBJ1-1
CDR3: SVVNGGVAF

V: TRBV10-3
J: TRBJ1-3
CDR3: AISDKANSGNTIY

V: TRBV7-9
J: TRBJ2-4
CDR3: ASSLPGLAKNIQY

V: TRBV5-5
J: TRBJ2-5
CDR3: ASSRFGETQY

V: TRBV9
J: TRBJ2-7
CDR3: ASSSFTDHEQY

V: TRBV7-8
J: TRBJ2-3
CDR3: ASSLEGRTDTQY

V: TRBV15
J: TRBJ1-3
CDR3: ATSEGGGNTIY

V: TRBV29-1
J: TRBJ2-3
CDR3: SVDAGVGTDTQY

V: TRBV29-1
J: TRBJ1-1
CDR3: SVGTGGSEAF

V: TRBV9
J: TRBJ1-1
CDR3: ASSVEDWDPNTEAF

V: TRBV6-1
J: TRBJ1-2
CDR3: AGGEGTGVGSRGYT

V: TRBV9
J: TRBJ2-7
CDR3: ASSLEGEGEQY

V: TRBV5-1
J: TRBJ2-5
CDR3: ASSRETGGVRETQY

V: TRBV9
J: TRBJ1-5
CDR3: ASSQESGGNQPQH

V: TRBV2
J: TRBJ1-1
CDR3: ASGRGQGKAF

V: TRBV4-3
J: TRBJ1-2
CDR3: ASSQPGNRLRGYT

V: TRBV7-8
J: TRBJ2-5
CDR3: ASSLTLGQETQY

V: TRBV6-1
J: TRBJ2-7
CDR3: ASSEAQAYEQY

V: TRBV5-6
J: TRBJ2-3
CDR3: TSSLVTDTQY

V: TRBV7-8
J: TRBJ2-7
CDR3: ASSLAQAGTGIYEQY

V: TRBV5-6
J: TRBJ1-1
CDR3: ASSLVPYTEAF

V: TRBV6-1
J: TRBJ1-5
CDR3: GTGAGGNQPQH

V: TRBV5-8
J: TRBJ2-7
CDR3: ASIPPKSNSYEQY

V: TRBV9
J: TRBJ1-2
CDR3: ASSVSGSANGYT

V: TRBV27
J: TRBJ2-7
CDR3: ASSFGQKYEQY

V: TRBV6-5
J: TRBJ1-5
CDR3: ASGRFQDSNQPQH

V: TRBV18
J: TRBJ1-1
CDR3: ASSRDPVSTEAF

V: TRBV2
J: TRBJ2-7
CDR3: ASAGLAGGTASYEQY

V: TRBV6-6
J: TRBJ2-3
CDR3: ASTGLAVSTDTQY

V: TRBV7-6
J: TRBJ2-1
CDR3: ASSPDGGWGNEQF

V: TRBV6-5
J: TRBJ2-3
CDR3: ASSYSASGSTDTQY

V: TRBV28
J: TRBJ1-2
CDR3: ASSLSLYGYT

V: TRBV10-1
J: TRBJ1-1
CDR3: ASSEALQEDTEAF

V: TRBV19
J: TRBJ1-2
CDR3: ASTPGTGMYGYT

V: TRBV29-1
J: TRBJ2-7
CDR3: SVGAGDEQY